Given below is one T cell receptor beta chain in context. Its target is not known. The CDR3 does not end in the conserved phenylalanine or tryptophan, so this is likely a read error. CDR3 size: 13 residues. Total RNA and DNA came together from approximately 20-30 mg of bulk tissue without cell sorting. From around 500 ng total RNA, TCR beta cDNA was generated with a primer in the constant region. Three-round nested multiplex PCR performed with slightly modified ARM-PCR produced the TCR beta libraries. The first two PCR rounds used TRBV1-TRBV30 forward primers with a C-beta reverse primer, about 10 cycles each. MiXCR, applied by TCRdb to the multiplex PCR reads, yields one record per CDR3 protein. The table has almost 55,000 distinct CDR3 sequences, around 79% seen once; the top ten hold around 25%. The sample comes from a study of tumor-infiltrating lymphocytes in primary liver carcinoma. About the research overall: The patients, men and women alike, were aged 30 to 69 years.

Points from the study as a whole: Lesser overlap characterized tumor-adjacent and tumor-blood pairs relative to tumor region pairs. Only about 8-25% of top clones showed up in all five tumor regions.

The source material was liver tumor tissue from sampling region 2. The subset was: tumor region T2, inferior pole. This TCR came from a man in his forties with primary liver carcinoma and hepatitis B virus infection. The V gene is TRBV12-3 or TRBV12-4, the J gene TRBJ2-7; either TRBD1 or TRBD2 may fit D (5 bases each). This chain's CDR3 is CVSTRGEYYEQYS. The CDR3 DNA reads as TGTGTCAGCACCCGAGGGGAATACTACGAGCAGTACTCC.